The 31 T cell receptor beta chains below all came from one sample that was sequenced in a study of shared clonotypes between healthy human individuals. TCRdb's copy holds only in-frame clones and misses some; the assay was immunoSEQ multiplex PCR. Among 300,000 to 400,000 clones listed, 70% to 75% were seen once. The sample was memory CD4+ T cells sorted from blood. The subset denotes: CD45RA-negative fraction. The origin of the receptors is a man aged 25 to 40 in good health.

Details on this clone: This same CDR3 is encoded by further DNA sequences in the sample. The chain uses TRBV5-1 and TRBJ2-5; possible D gene TRBD1, 6 bases. With 1 base removed from V and 5 bases from J, the gap between germline ends came to 12 bases. The CDR3 covers 14 residues. From germline, CDR1 is SGHRS and CDR2 YFSETQ. In nucleotides, the CDR3 is TGCGCCAGCAGCTTGTGGGGGCCCGGCGAGACCCAGTACTTC. It translates to CASSLWGPGETQYF.

This sequence joins TRBV9 and TRBJ2-3, with 10 bases identical to TRBD1. V was pared by 2 bases and J by 4 bases, with 4 bases of the junction left unmatched. CDR1 is SGDLS, CDR2 YYNGEE, per germline. The CDR3 runs 15 residues. The DNA of the CDR3 is TGTGCCAGCAGCGTCGGGACAGGGGTTTCAGATACGCAGTATTTT. Translating it yields CASSVGTGVSDTQYF. The variable domain in full, completed from reference TRBV9 and TRBJ2-3, reads DSGVTQTPKHLITATGQRVTLRCSPRSGDLSVYWYQQSLDQGLQFLIQYYNGEERAKGNILERFSAQQFPDLHSELNLSSLELGDSALYFCASSVGTGVSDTQYFGPGTRLTVL.

The chain combines TRBV2 with TRBJ2-1, with 8 bases identical to TRBD2. The CDR3 sequence is 13 residues long. Germline V gives CDR1 SNHLY, CDR2 FYNNEI. The CDR3 bases are TGTGGCACTGTAGCGGGAAACTACAATGAGCAGTTCTTC. Residues: CGTVAGNYNEQFF.

The rearrangement uses TRBV11-2 and TRBJ2-5; no clear D. The CDR3 totals 16 residues. V gave up 2 bases and J gave up 2 bases, with 15 bases separating them. Per the germline V gene, CDR1 is SGHAT and CDR2 is FQNNGV. The CDR3 coding sequence is TGTGCCAGCAGCTTACGAATCGGATTCCTGCAAGAGACCCAGTACTTC. Amino acids: CASSLRIGFLQETQYF.

This chain joins TRBV5-5 and TRBJ2-5; 12 bases fit TRBD2. The CDR3 consists of 15 residues. CDR1 is SGHKS and CDR2 is YYEKEE in the germline V gene (reference sequence). V gave up 4 bases and J gave up 4 bases; unmatched junction bases: 5. The CDR3 sequence is CASSPTSGRSETQYF. The CDR3 bases are TGTGCCAGCAGCCCGACTAGCGGGAGATCAGAGACCCAGTACTTC.

The chain couples TRBV10-3 to TRBJ2-4; perhaps D is TRBD1 or TRBD2 (6 bases each). The CDR3 consists of 16 residues. CDR1 is ENHRY, CDR2 SYGVKD, per germline. With 0 bases removed from V and 2 bases from J, the gap between germline ends came to 11 bases. CDR3 nucleotides: TGTGCCATCAGTGAGTCCCGAGGGGGGACCAAAAACATTCAGTACTTC. It is translated as CAISESRGGTKNIQYF.

J is TRBJ2-1 and V is TRBV7-2; perhaps TRBD2 as D (5 bases). The CDR3 consists of 15 residues. The germline CDR1 and CDR2 sequences are SGHTA and FQGNSA. Trimming removed 6 bases at V and 1 base at J, with 13 bases between. This CDR3 is CASSIDGDSYNEQFF. The CDR3 DNA follows: TGTGCCAGCAGTATTGACGGGGATTCCTACAATGAGCAGTTCTTC.

This chain links TRBV30 with TRBJ2-4, with 8 bases that match TRBD1. Trimming removed 0 bases from V and 0 bases from J; junction bases left unmatched: 13. The germline V gene encodes CDR1 GTSNPN and CDR2 SVGIG (reference sequence). The CDR3 is 19 amino acids. This CDR3 reads CAWSVTGQVIPVAKNIQYF. The DNA of the CDR3 is TGTGCCTGGAGTGTAACGGGACAGGTAATACCTGTAGCCAAAAACATTCAGTACTTC.

The J gene is TRBJ1-5, the V gene TRBV5-8, with unresolved D. Trimming took off 3 bases at V and 0 bases at J, with 10 bases between the two ends. The CDR3 has 15 amino acids. Germline lookup yields CDR1 SGHTS and CDR2 YDEGEE. The CDR3 spells CASSYYSYSNQPQHF. The CDR3 DNA follows: TGTGCCAGCAGCTATTACAGCTATAGCAATCAGCCCCAGCATTTT.

J is TRBJ2-1 and V is TRBV11-2; D gene unclear. The ends were cut back, 1 base at V and 6 bases at J, with 16 bases in the middle. This CDR3 has 16 amino acids. CDR1 SGHAT and CDR2 FQNNGV come from the germline V gene. Here the CDR3 DNA reads TGTGCCAGCAGCTTAGTCGGTACATTTCGCGGCAATGAGCAGTTCTTC. Its translation is CASSLVGTFRGNEQFF.

This chain's CDR3 is CASSLQNGETQYF. DNA of the CDR3: TGTGCCAGCAGCTTACAAAACGGGGAGACCCAGTACTTC. The chain links TRBV11-2 to TRBJ2-5; D not resolved. This CDR3 is built from 13 residues. Germline CDR1 reads SGHAT; CDR2 reads FQNNGV. V lost 2 bases and J lost 5, with 9 bases in between.

The V gene is TRBV11-2, the J gene TRBJ1-4; D unresolved. The CDR3 has 16 amino acids. The V gene lost 0 bases and the J gene lost 0 bases, with 8 bases spanning the gap. CDR1 and CDR2 (germline): SGHAT, FQNNGV. The CDR3 loop reads CASSLDFQTTNEKLFF. The CDR3 nucleotides read TGTGCCAGCAGCTTAGACTTCCAGACAACTAATGAAAAACTGTTTTTT.

The chain links TRBV7-8 to TRBJ1-2, with D perhaps TRBD1 (6 bases). The germline CDR1 and CDR2 sequences are SGHVS and FQNEAQ. The CDR3 spans 15 residues. The V and J ends lost 4 bases and 2 bases respectively, with 14 bases between them. CDR3 DNA sequence: TGTGCCAGCAGCTCCCCTTTCGACAGGAACTATGGCTACACCTTC. Translating it yields CASSSPFDRNYGYTF.

The rearrangement joins TRBV6-1 to TRBJ1-5; D gene unclear. The CDR3 length is 12 residues. From germline, CDR1 is MNHNS and CDR2 SASEGT. Deletions cut 2 bases from V and 9 bases from J, with 8 bases between. CDR3 in DNA: TGTGCCAGCAGTGAAAAATGGGCGCCCCAGCATTTT. Its translation is CASSEKWAPQHF.

This clone was counted between two and nine times. The chain recombines TRBV7-2 with TRBJ1-6; TRBD1 aligns across 9 bases. The length of the CDR3 is 15 residues. The J segment lost 7 bases and the V segment lost 5 bases, leaving 6 bases of the junction unmatched. Germline CDR1 and CDR2: SGHTA and FQGNSA. The CDR3 bases are TGTGCCAGCAGCCCCAGACAGGGGGTAAATTCACCCCTCCACTTT. Protein product: CASSPRQGVNSPLHF.

CDR3 DNA sequence: TGTGCCAGCAGTTACTCGCCGGGACAGGGCCGACACGAGCAGTACTTC. It specifies CASSYSPGQGRHEQYF. The chain couples TRBV6-5 to TRBJ2-7, with TRBD1 matching over 9 bases. This CDR3 is built from 16 residues. Germline V gene lookup returns CDR1 MNHEY and CDR2 SVGAGI. The trim removed 0 bases at V and 5 bases at J, leaving 8 bases unmatched.

In its sample, this clone ranks as medium-sized. The sample holds other DNA sequences that translate to the same CDR3. This chain joins TRBV5-1 and TRBJ1-1; D may be TRBD1 (5 bases). The CDR3 is 15 residues long. V lost 2 bases and J lost 1, with 12 bases in between. CDR1 is SGHRS, CDR2 YFSETQ, per germline. The chain's CDR3 is CASSFRGRTNTEAFF. In DNA, the CDR3 is TGCGCCAGCAGCTTTAGGGGCAGGACGAACACTGAAGCTTTCTTT.

The genes are TRBV5-5 and TRBJ2-7; D gene ambiguous. With 6 bases removed from V and 5 bases from J, the gap between germline ends came to 12 bases. This CDR3 has 12 amino acids. Germline CDR1 reads SGHKS; CDR2 reads YYEKEE (reference sequence). CDR3 sequence: CASTYLFDEQYF. The CDR3 nucleotides are TGTGCCAGCACCTACCTCTTCGACGAGCAGTACTTC.

The table lists this clone with a count of one. This chain connects TRBV5-1 to TRBJ2-7, with TRBD2 matching over 11 bases. Germline trimming cut 5 bases from V and 4 bases from J; bases unmatched to any gene: 17. The V gene's germline CDR1 is SGHRS and CDR2 YFSETQ. The CDR3 is 18 amino acids. The CDR3 loop is CASRFLLAGVRGPYEQYF. CDR3 bases: TGCGCCAGCAGGTTCTTACTAGCGGGAGTCCGGGGACCTTACGAGCAGTACTTC.

The chain couples TRBV5-4 to TRBJ2-7; TRBD1 is a possible D gene (6 bases). V lost 1 base and J 3 bases, leaving 14 bases between the germline ends. The CDR3 has 15 amino acids. CDR1 SGHNT and CDR2 YYREEE come from the germline V gene (reference sequence). The CDR3 loop reads CASSLQGMENYEQYF. The DNA for the CDR3 is TGTGCCAGCAGCTTGCAGGGGATGGAAAACTACGAGCAGTACTTC.

The chain recombines TRBV18 with TRBJ2-2; D gene unclear. V dropped 3 bases and J dropped 5 bases, with 13 bases sitting between them. This CDR3 is 15 amino acids long. Germline lookup yields CDR1 KGHSH and CDR2 LQKENI. Here the CDR3 DNA reads TGTGCCAGCTCACCGGACCGGGTAGTTACCGGGGAGCTGTTTTTT. Translated, it gives CASSPDRVVTGELFF.

The chain combines TRBV5-1 with TRBJ2-1, with 9 bases fitting TRBD2. This CDR3 is 16 amino acids long. V dropped 2 bases and J dropped 0; count of bases not matched to a gene: 3. Germline assignment: CDR1 SGHRS and CDR2 YFSETQ. The DNA of the CDR3 is TGCGCCAGCAGCTTCTCTAGCGGGAACTCCTACAATGAGCAGTTCTTC. It is translated as CASSFSSGNSYNEQFF.

This chain connects TRBV28 to TRBJ2-3; 13 bases agree with TRBD2. V gave up 5 bases and J gave up 1 base; unmatched junction bases: 6. CDR1 and CDR2 from the germline V gene are MDHEN and SYDVKM. The CDR3 is 17 amino acids. CDR3 region: CASSPTSGGRGTDTQYF. The CDR3 DNA reads as TGTGCCAGCAGTCCGACTAGCGGGGGGCGGGGCACAGATACGCAGTATTTT.

The genes are TRBV7-9 and TRBJ2-5, with a weak D call TRBD2 (6 bases). Germline assignment: CDR1 SEHNR and CDR2 FQNEAQ (reference sequence). Trimming took off 1 base at V and 2 bases at J, with 11 bases between the two ends. The CDR3 totals 15 residues. This CDR3 reads CASSLEAGRQETQYF. The DNA of the CDR3 is TGTGCCAGCAGCTTAGAGGCAGGGAGGCAAGAGACCCAGTACTTC.

The chain joins TRBV6-1 to TRBJ2-2; 7 bases map to TRBD1. Germline loops: CDR1 MNHNS, CDR2 SASEGT. This CDR3 has 16 amino acids. The V and J ends lost 0 bases and 4 bases, in that order; junction bases with no gene match: 5. CDR3 protein: CASSEARGTVTGELFF. The CDR3 DNA follows: TGTGCCAGCAGTGAAGCGAGGGGGACAGTCACCGGGGAGCTGTTTTTT.

This clone has more than one count but fewer than ten. V and J are TRBV19 and TRBJ1-3, with D possibly TRBD1 on 5 matching bases. Germline V gene sequence: CDR1 LNHDA, CDR2 SQIVND (reference sequence). This CDR3 comprises 15 residues. Trimming removed 3 bases from V and 0 bases from J, with 9 bases in between. In nucleotides, the CDR3 is TGTGCCAGTAGTATTGGGGGTTTCTCTGGAAACACCATATATTTT. It codes for CASSIGGFSGNTIYF.

This clone was detected once. V usage is TRBV10-1 and J usage is TRBJ1-2, with TRBD1 as a possible D gene (5 bases). Germline loops: CDR1 WNHNN, CDR2 SYGVQD (reference sequence). V shed 5 bases and J shed 1 base, with 17 bases lying between them. The CDR3 consists of 16 residues. In DNA form, the CDR3 reads TGCGCCAGCAGTTCAGGGACCCCGACGATTAACTATGGCTACACCTTC. Encoded protein: CASSSGTPTINYGYTF.

The table lists this clone with a few counts. This chain links TRBV12-1 with TRBJ2-1; TRBD2, the D gene given by the table, was not confirmed from the DNA. TRBV12-1 is a listed pseudogene. This CDR3 comprises 16 residues. CDR3 sequence (DNA): TGTGCCAGCAGCTGGAGTAGCGGGAGTTCCTACAATGAGCAGTTCTTC. The encoded protein is CASSWSSGSSYNEQFF.

This clone came up a few times. The J gene is TRBJ2-3, the V gene TRBV10-2; D gene uncertain. Trimming took 3 bases from V and 11 from J, leaving 18 bases between them. The CDR3 length is 14 residues. Looked up from germline, CDR1 is WSHSY and CDR2 is SAAADI. CDR3: CASSDESGPRGQYF. The CDR3 DNA follows: TGCGCCAGCAGTGATGAATCAGGCCCTCGCGGGCAGTATTTT.

This clone was counted only a few times. This chain connects TRBV19 to TRBJ1-5, with 8 bases that match TRBD1. Trimming took 7 bases from V and 3 from J; bases not matched to a gene: 8. CDR1 is LNHDA and CDR2 is SQIVND in the germline V gene (reference sequence). This CDR3 spans 15 amino acids. The CDR3 region has the DNA TGTGCCAGTACCAGGGGGCGTGGGCCCAATCAGCCCCAGCATTTT. Translation gives CASTRGRGPNQPQHF.

V and J are TRBV5-6 and TRBJ1-1, with 7 bases aligning to TRBD1. V was pared by 1 base and J by 6 bases, with 15 bases of the junction left unmatched. The CDR3 length is 17 residues. Germline CDR1 reads SGHDT; CDR2 reads YYEEEE. The DNA of the CDR3 is TGTGCCAGCAGCTTGAGGTTTGGGGTCGCAGGGACAGCTGAAGCTTTCTTT. The encoded protein is CASSLRFGVAGTAEAFF.